The TCR beta chain described here comes from a study of T cell repertoires in cytomegalovirus infection (dated by TCRdb to the late 2010s). For context, the study as a whole: Alongside well-studied HLA-B-restricted epitopes, the peptide stimulations were aimed at recently identified HLA-C-restricted CMV epitopes, whose presentation resists viral immunomodulation. Donor HLA type was relevant to the analysis, because carriage of CMV infection together with the matching HLA type was indicated by public TCR beta signatures.

This clonotype showed up just once. What this receptor recognizes is not known. Since a much larger clone is just one base distant, this may be a read error. The label giving this sample's treatment or condition can be read as: in vitro stimulation with specific CMV peptide epitopes to enrich CMV-specific T cells. What the research found in general, with its limitations: The ex vivo response was dominated by HLA-C-restricted CMV-specific TCR beta clonotypes, which also provided the single most frequent clonotype in two of eight donors. In both this cohort and an independent cohort of some 370 donors, the cumulative frequency of public TCR beta family members distinguished carriers of CMV infection plus the relevant HLA type.

The sequencing machine was an Illumina HiSeq 1500. TCRdb reanalyzed the raw reads on its own, using fastp at Q25 for trimming and MiXCR for clone calling, and kept in-frame beta chains. Each entry is one CDR3 protein sequence, shown with its most common DNA and genes. This sample lists approximately 990,000 distinct CDR3 sequences; around 29% were detected once. The ten largest make up over 11% of the sample. The germline V gene supplies CDR1 SGHTA and CDR2 FQGNSA. V is trimmed back by 3 bases and J by 5 bases, and the junction contains 6 bases that no gene match accounts for. From the cysteine through the phenylalanine, the CDR3 covers 14 amino acids. Only the CDR3 DNA stays, 42 bases, in frame from base 1.

The rearrangement joined TRBV7-2 to TRBJ2-7, with 8 bases aligning to TRBD1. This clonotype was obtained from a human donor in good health (CMV status not recorded). Some clones in this sample may be carry-over from other donors' samples. Sample: cultured CD8+ T cells from PBMCs, taken from culture after CMV antigen stimulation. The CDR3 reads CASSFRDRTHEQYF. At the DNA level, the sequence is TGTGCCAGCAGCTTCCGGGACAGGACACACGAGCAGTACTTC.